This T cell receptor (beta chain) appears in the sequencing data of a study of T cell responses to AZD1222 COVID-19 vaccine. The junction had 5 bases not matched to a gene; V was cut back by 2 bases and J by 7 bases. CDR3 length: 14 amino acids. Whole-study results and caveats: Baseline antibody screening turned up just six seropositive AZD1222 recipients. Breadth and depth of Spike-specific TCRs rose after two AZD1222 doses.

TCRdb's copy holds only in-frame clones and misses some; the assay was immunoSEQ multiplex PCR. This table has 150,000 to 160,000 clones, 87% appearing once. With regard to this clone: Its cognate antigen is unknown.

This TCR came from an adult who received the AZD1222 COVID-19 vaccine. The starting material was peripheral blood, obtained 28 days after the second AZD1222 dose. The chain recombines TRBV23-1 with TRBJ1-5, with 7 bases fitting TRBD1. TRBV23-1 is marked as an open reading frame, function uncertain. The CDR3 loop is CASSQGTARQPQHF. DNA of the CDR3: TGCGCCAGCAGTCAAGGGACAGCGAGGCAGCCCCAGCATTTT.